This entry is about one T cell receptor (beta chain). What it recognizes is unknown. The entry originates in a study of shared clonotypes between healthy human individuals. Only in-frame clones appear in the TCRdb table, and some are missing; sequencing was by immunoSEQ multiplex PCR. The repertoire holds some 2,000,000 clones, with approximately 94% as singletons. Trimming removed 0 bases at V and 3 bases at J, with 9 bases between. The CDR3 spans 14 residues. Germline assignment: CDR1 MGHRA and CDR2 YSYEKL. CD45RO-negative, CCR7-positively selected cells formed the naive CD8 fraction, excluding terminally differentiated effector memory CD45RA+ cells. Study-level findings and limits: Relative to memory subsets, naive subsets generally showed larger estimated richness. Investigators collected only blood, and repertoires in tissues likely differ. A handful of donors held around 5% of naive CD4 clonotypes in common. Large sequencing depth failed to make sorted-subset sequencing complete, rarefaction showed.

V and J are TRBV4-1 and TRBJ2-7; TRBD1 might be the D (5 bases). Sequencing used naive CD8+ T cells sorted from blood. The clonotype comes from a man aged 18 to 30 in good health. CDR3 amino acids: CASSQDRVLYEQYF. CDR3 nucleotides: TGCGCCAGCAGCCAAGACAGGGTACTCTACGAGCAGTACTTC.